This T cell receptor beta chain stems from a study of blood T cells in healthy people across ages. The second PCR ran roughly 7 to 11 cycles with a sample-barcoded 5' primer and J-beta primers. TCRdb independently ran MiXCR on the 5' RACE reads; one entry per CDR3 protein. The sample holds about 630,000 distinct CDR3 sequences, over 20% seen once. What was sequenced was blood. The TCR sequence derives from a man between 65 and 85 years old in good health.

DNA of the CDR3: TGTGCCAGCAGTTACAGCAGGGGGTTCGGGTACGAGCAGTACTTC. Translation gives CASSYSRGFGYEQYF. The chain has TRBV6-5 and TRBJ2-7; TRBD1 agrees at 7 bases. With V trimmed by 2 bases and J by 4 bases, 8 bases remained unmatched. CDR3 size: 15 residues. CDR1 is MNHEY and CDR2 is SVGAGI in the germline V gene.